The 17 T cell receptor beta chains listed next were all sequenced from one sample in a study of CD8 T cells in Susac syndrome. RNA amounts of about 0.5 to 1 ug underwent reverse transcription with random hexamers. TCRdb independently ran MiXCR on the immunoSEQ multiplex PCR reads; one entry per CDR3 protein. Of around 150,000 distinct CDR3 sequences listed, 95% are singletons. Material for sequencing was CD8+ T cells from PBMCs. All receptors derive from a human donor with Susac syndrome.

V is TRBV12-3 or TRBV12-4 and J is TRBJ1-1; D perhaps matches TRBD1 (6 bases). This CDR3 has 13 amino acids. The V gene lost 8 bases and the J gene lost 5 bases, with 15 bases spanning the gap. The CDR3 DNA follows: TGTGCCAGCGGACCGGGACAAAAGACTGAAGCTTTCTTT. Its translation is CASGPGQKTEAFF.

The count of this clonotype is one. The chain has TRBV9 and TRBJ2-7, with TRBD2 matching over 7 bases. V shed 0 bases and J 4 bases; nucleotides not matched to a gene: 7. From germline, CDR1 is SGDLS and CDR2 YYNGEE. CDR3 size: 15 residues. The CDR3 coding sequence is TGTGCCAGCAGCGTAGAAAGCGGGGCTGCTTACGAGCAGTACTTC. Amino acids: CASSVESGAAYEQYF.

V usage is TRBV9 and J usage is TRBJ2-5; TRBD2 matches 7 bases. The germline gives CDR1 SGDLS, CDR2 YYNGEE. This CDR3 is built from 15 residues. V was pared by 0 bases and J by 4 bases, with 6 bases of the junction left unmatched. This CDR3 is CASSVGRGIRETQYF. The DNA of the CDR3 is TGTGCCAGCAGCGTAGGGCGGGGGATACGAGAGACCCAGTACTTC.

In this sample, this clonotype turned up once. The V and J genes are TRBV5-1 and TRBJ1-1; D is undetermined. Germline CDR1 SGHRS, CDR2 YFSETQ. Trimming removed 0 bases at V and 3 bases at J, with 12 bases between. CDR3 length: 15 amino acids. CDR3 amino acids: CASSLGGMVDTEAFF. CDR3 DNA: TGCGCCAGCAGCTTGGGAGGGATGGTGGACACTGAAGCTTTCTTT.

The chain recombines TRBV13 with TRBJ2-2; possibly TRBD1 for D (6 bases). V gave up 6 bases and J gave up 6 bases, with 17 bases separating them. Germline CDR1 and CDR2: PRHDT and FYEKMQ (reference sequence). This CDR3 has 15 amino acids. The CDR3 region has the DNA TGTGCCAGCAGAACGGGGACACTTAAGCCCGGGGAGCTGTTTTTT. Amino acid sequence: CASRTGTLKPGELFF.

This chain joins TRBV12-3 or TRBV12-4 and TRBJ1-4; D may be TRBD1 (5 bases). The germline V and J ends were trimmed by 8 bases and 7 bases, with 17 bases remaining between them. This CDR3 is 14 amino acids long. CDR3 DNA sequence: TGTGCCAGCCGAGCGGGGCCAGAGATTGAAAAACTGTTTTTT. This encodes CASRAGPEIEKLFF.

The J gene is TRBJ2-1, the V gene TRBV20-1, with TRBD2 matching over 12 bases. The germline CDR1 and CDR2 sequences are DFQATT and SNEGSKA (reference sequence). The CDR3 is 17 residues long. V lost 0 bases to trimming and J lost 4 bases; unmatched junction nucleotides: 7. CDR3 in DNA: TGCAGTGCTAGAGATGGTGGACTAGCGGGGCCTTACAATGAGCAGTTCTTC. Its protein is CSARDGGLAGPYNEQFF.

The chain recombines TRBV6-6 with TRBJ2-7, with D unresolved. The V gene lost 7 bases and the J gene lost 3 bases, with 7 bases spanning the gap. CDR1 is MNHNY and CDR2 is SVGAGI in the germline V gene (reference sequence). The CDR3 extends over 11 amino acids. The CDR3: CASTEDYEQYF. In nucleotides, the CDR3 is TGTGCCAGCACGGAAGACTACGAGCAGTACTTC.

The chain employs TRBV2 and TRBJ2-5; the match to TRBD2 covers 7 bases. The J segment lost 1 base and the V segment lost 0 bases, leaving 2 bases of the junction unmatched. The CDR3 totals 15 residues. CDR1 SNHLY and CDR2 FYNNEI come from the germline V gene. CDR3 loop: CASSEAGGTQETQYF. DNA for the CDR3: TGTGCCAGCAGTGAAGCGGGAGGGACCCAAGAGACCCAGTACTTC.

The CDR3 sequence: CASSLSTVGGEAFF. CDR3 bases: TGTGCCAGCAGCTTGTCGACCGTCGGGGGTGAAGCTTTCTTT. The J gene is TRBJ1-1, the V gene TRBV7-3; weak D call: TRBD1 (5 bases). The CDR3 loop spans 14 amino acids. Germline V lookup: CDR1 SGHTA, CDR2 FQGTGA. V lost 3 bases and J lost 7, with 15 bases in between.

The CDR3 DNA is TGCAGCGTTACCGGGACAACTAGCTCTGGGGCCAACGTCCTGACTTTC. This codes for CSVTGTTSSGANVLTF. The chain carries TRBV29-1 and TRBJ2-6; D may be TRBD1 (6 bases). The germline V and J ends were trimmed by 5 bases and 0 bases, with 14 bases remaining between them. Germline CDR1 and CDR2: SQVTM and ANQGSEA. This CDR3 contains 16 residues.

This clonotype showed up just once. The gene calls are TRBV3-1 and TRBJ2-7; 12 bases are shared with TRBD2. The CDR3 sequence is 16 residues long. The ends lost 0 bases at V and 6 bases at J; junction bases unmatched: 6. Germline CDR1 is LGHDT and CDR2 is YNNKEL (reference sequence). CDR3 DNA: TGTGCCAGCAGCCAAGACCCCCTAGCGGGAGGGCCCGAGCAGTACTTC. This encodes CASSQDPLAGGPEQYF.

This rearrangement joins TRBV19 to TRBJ2-5; 11 bases map to TRBD1. The CDR3 extends over 15 amino acids. The trim removed 5 bases at V and 1 base at J, leaving 3 bases unmatched. Germline assignment: CDR1 LNHDA and CDR2 SQIVND (reference sequence). The CDR3 region has the DNA TGTGCCAGTAGTGGGACAGGGGGGATCCAAGAGACCCAGTACTTC. Residues: CASSGTGGIQETQYF.

In this sample, this clonotype turned up a few times. The chain uses TRBV11-2 and TRBJ2-5; D might be TRBD1 or TRBD2, each matching 5 bases. CDR1 and CDR2 from the germline V gene are SGHAT and FQNNGV. V lost 1 base and J lost 5, with 17 bases in between. The CDR3 spans 16 residues. CDR3 nucleotide sequence: TGTGCCAGCAGCTTAGCCACCGGGACCCTTCGGGAGACCCAGTACTTC. Its translation: CASSLATGTLRETQYF.

The V and J genes are TRBV7-9 and TRBJ1-1; no reliable D call. The V end lost 0 bases, the J end lost 1 base, and 9 bases lay between the germline ends. The germline gives CDR1 SEHNR, CDR2 FQNEAQ (reference sequence). This CDR3 spans 15 amino acids. For the CDR3, the DNA is TGTGCCAGCAGCTTAGCGGAAACGGGGAACACTGAAGCTTTCTTT. Residues: CASSLAETGNTEAFF. Based on the CDR3 plus reference TRBV7-9 and TRBJ1-1, the full variable domain is DTGVSQNPRHKITKRGQNVTFRCDPISEHNRLYWYRQTLGQGPEFLTYFQNEAQLEKSRLLSDRFSAERPKGSFSTLEIQRTEQGDSAMYLCASSLAETGNTEAFFGQGTRLTVV.

This clonotype has more than one count but fewer than ten. The chain recombines TRBV19 with TRBJ2-7; no clear D. The CDR3 totals 13 residues. Trimming stripped 1 base from V and 1 base from J, with 5 bases between. Germline CDR1 and CDR2: LNHDA and SQIVND (reference sequence). CDR3 sequence: CASSIGSSYEQYF. In DNA form, the CDR3 reads TGTGCCAGTAGTATAGGCAGTTCCTACGAGCAGTACTTC.

The chain joins TRBV13 to TRBJ2-2; TRBD1 might be the D (5 bases). V lost 2 bases, J lost 4 bases, and 17 bases lay in between. CDR1 is PRHDT and CDR2 is FYEKMQ in the germline V gene (reference sequence). The CDR3 covers 17 residues. CDR3 protein: CASSLHAQGLGTGELFF. The CDR3 DNA reads TGTGCCAGCAGCTTACACGCTCAGGGTTTGGGCACCGGGGAGCTGTTTTTT.